Presented here are 26 T cell receptor beta chains from one specimen sequenced in a study of T-cell reconstitution after alpha-beta-depleted transplantation in children. TCRbeta library preparation incorporated unique molecular identifiers. From the PCR reads, TCRdb called clonotypes with MiXCR, one entry per CDR3 protein. The sample shows roughly 32,000 distinct CDR3 sequences, roughly 6.7% of them seen only once. Antigens for these TCRs are unknown. Broader study findings: The study reportedly traced alpha-beta T cells about two months after transplant to several hundred expanded graft clones.

The sequencing used peripheral blood, collected 60 days after TCRalphabeta/CD19-depleted stem cell transplant. The receptors come from a child under two years old who had a stem cell transplant for acute myeloid leukemia, so the T cells may come from the graft donor.

This clonotype was detected ten times or more. The rearrangement links TRBV11-2 to TRBJ2-1; 8 bases match TRBD2. The trim removed 3 bases at V and 2 bases at J, leaving 9 bases unmatched. CDR3 length: 17 residues. CDR1 and CDR2 (germline): SGHAT, FQNNGV. CDR3 protein: CASSLALARGAYNEQFF. In nucleotides, the CDR3 is TGTGCCAGCAGCTTGGCCCTCGCGCGGGGGGCCTACAATGAGCAGTTCTTC. The complete variable domain, with remaining parts taken from reference TRBV11-2 and TRBJ2-1, reads EAGVAQSPRYKIIEKRQSVAFWCNPISGHATLYWYQQILGQGPKLLIQFQNNGVVDDSQLPKDRFSAERLKGVDSTLKIQPAKLEDSAVYLCASSLALARGAYNEQFFGPGTRLTVL.

In its sample, this clonotype was seen many times. The genes are TRBV21-1 and TRBJ1-4. TRBV21-1 constitutes a pseudogene. CDR3 length equals 15 residues. CDR3 protein: CASSRFQTTNEKLFF. CDR3 nucleotide sequence: TGTGCCAGCAGCAGATTCCAGACAACTAATGAAAAACTGTTTTTT.

This sequence joins TRBV7-8 and TRBJ1-5, with a weak D call TRBD1 (5 bases). Per germline, CDR1 SGHVS and CDR2 FQNEAQ. This CDR3 has 16 amino acids. V dropped 1 base and J dropped 3 bases, with 13 bases sitting between them. CDR3 DNA sequence: TGTGCCAGCAGCTTAGGGTGGGGGGGGGACAATCAGCCCCAGCATTTT. This sequence encodes CASSLGWGGDNQPQHF.

Ten or more counts support this clonotype. V and J are TRBV6-2 or TRBV6-3 and TRBJ2-1, with TRBD2 identical over 11 bases. Germline lookup yields CDR1 MNHEY and CDR2 SVGEGT. The junction had 20 bases not matched to a gene; V was cut back by 2 bases and J by 8 bases. The CDR3 has 20 residues. CDR3 loop: CASSYRTGDNSGRAGDEQFF. The CDR3 nucleotides read TGTGCCAGCAGTTACCGGACAGGTGATAATAGCGGGAGGGCCGGGGATGAGCAGTTCTTC.

This clonotype showed up many times. The rearrangement links TRBV5-1 to TRBJ2-7; D remains ambiguous. V lost 4 bases to trimming and J lost 2 bases, with 13 bases between them. CDR1 is SGHRS, CDR2 YFSETQ, per germline. The CDR3 has 14 residues. DNA for the CDR3: TGCGCCAGCAGCGGACCGTACCCACCCTACGAGCAGTACTTC. Translated: CASSGPYPPYEQYF.

This clonotype has ten or more counts. The rearrangement uses TRBV27 and TRBJ2-3; D could derive from TRBD1 or TRBD2 (5 bases each). V shed 5 bases and J shed 5 bases, with 14 bases lying between them. The CDR3 consists of 14 residues. Looked up from germline, CDR1 is MNHEY and CDR2 is SMNVEV (reference sequence). This chain's CDR3 is CASSPGGYRDTQYF. The CDR3 coding sequence is TGTGCCAGCAGTCCTGGGGGATACAGAGATACGCAGTATTTT.

This clonotype was seen at least ten times. This rearrangement joins TRBV29-1 to TRBJ2-2, with D possibly matching TRBD2 (6 bases). The CDR3 runs to 14 residues. V lost 6 bases to trimming and J lost 1 base, with 12 bases between them. Germline assignment: CDR1 SQVTM and CDR2 ANQGSEA. The CDR3 nucleotides read TGCAGCGTCCCGGGGGTCATGAACACCGGGGAGCTGTTTTTT. Translation gives CSVPGVMNTGELFF.

At least ten counts were recorded for this clonotype. The V and J genes are TRBV7-8 and TRBJ2-2; 10 bases are shared with TRBD2. Germline V gene data show CDR1 as SGHVS and CDR2 as FQNEAQ. CDR3 size: 18 residues. V lost 7 bases, J lost 6 bases, and 17 bases stayed unmatched. CDR3 residues: CASNQLRKAGGPSGELFF. DNA for the CDR3: TGTGCCAGCAACCAACTAAGGAAAGCGGGAGGGCCGTCCGGGGAGCTGTTTTTT.

This clonotype was seen repeatedly, ten times or more. The chain links TRBV7-9 to TRBJ2-3; TRBD2 might be the D (6 bases). Per germline, CDR1 SEHNR and CDR2 FQNEAQ (reference sequence). The CDR3 has 15 amino acids. V gave up 5 bases and J gave up 0 bases, with 12 bases separating them. CDR3 nucleotide sequence: TGTGCCAGCAGCCCGCTTGCGGGAAGCACAGATACGCAGTATTTT. Protein sequence: CASSPLAGSTDTQYF.

This clonotype was seen many times. DNA of the CDR3: TGTGCCAGTTCCGGGACAGGGGGTTACGAGCAGTACTTC. Residues: CASSGTGGYEQYF. The chain is built from TRBV2 and TRBJ2-7; TRBD1 aligns across 11 bases. The V segment lost 9 bases and the J segment 4 bases; nucleotides outside the gene matches: 5. Germline V gene data show CDR1 as SNHLY and CDR2 as FYNNEI. CDR3 length: 13 amino acids.

This clonotype was detected many times. V is TRBV29-1 and J is TRBJ2-1; D is ambiguous. This CDR3 comprises 11 residues. V was clipped by 7 bases and J by 8 bases, with 12 bases between them. The germline CDR1 and CDR2 sequences are SQVTM and ANQGSEA. Here the CDR3 reads CSALGKDEQFF. The CDR3 bases are TGCAGCGCTCTGGGTAAAGATGAGCAGTTCTTC.

The J gene is TRBJ1-1, the V gene TRBV27; TRBD1 is a possible D gene (5 bases). V gave up 1 base and J gave up 1 base, with 7 bases separating them. CDR1 MNHEY and CDR2 SMNVEV come from the germline V gene (reference sequence). CDR3 length: 14 residues. The CDR3 sequence: CASSLWGSNTEAFF. CDR3 sequence (DNA): TGTGCCAGCAGTTTATGGGGGTCGAACACTGAAGCTTTCTTT.

This clonotype was observed a few times. The rearrangement links TRBV4-3 to TRBJ2-4; 11 nucleotides line up with TRBD2. V dropped 0 bases and J dropped 7; count of bases not matched to a gene: 5. Germline values: CDR1 LGHNA, CDR2 YSLEER. The CDR3 consists of 16 residues. CDR3 nucleotides: TGCGCCAGCAGCCAAGAGGTTAGCGGGAGGGAGAACATTCAGTACTTC. This sequence encodes CASSQEVSGRENIQYF.

This clonotype was counted at least ten times. This chain connects TRBV24-1 to TRBJ1-5; maybe TRBD1 (5 bases). There are 14 residues in the CDR3. The germline CDR1 and CDR2 sequences are KGHDR and SFDVKD. V was shortened by 0 bases and J by 4 bases, with 6 bases between the two germline ends. The CDR3: CATSDLEGNQPQHF. The CDR3, as DNA: TGTGCCACCAGTGATTTGGAGGGGAATCAGCCCCAGCATTTT.

This clonotype was recorded many times. This chain joins TRBV4-3 and TRBJ2-1; 12 nucleotides agree with TRBD2. V lost 10 bases and J lost 3; bases outside the gene matches: 10. The CDR3 loop spans 16 amino acids. From germline, CDR1 is LGHNA and CDR2 YSLEER. In DNA form, the CDR3 reads TGCGCCACCGGGACTAGCGGGTCCTCGGGCTACAATGAGCAGTTCTTC. This encodes CATGTSGSSGYNEQFF.

This clonotype was counted many times. The rearrangement joins TRBV29-1 to TRBJ1-1, with TRBD1 as a possible D gene (6 bases). Germline V gene lookup returns CDR1 SQVTM and CDR2 ANQGSEA. Trimming cost V 7 bases and J 6 bases, with 9 bases left between them. This CDR3 is built from 10 residues. The CDR3 spells CSAGQPEAFF. In nucleotides, the CDR3 is TGCAGCGCCGGACAGCCTGAAGCTTTCTTT.

Turning to this clonotype: The germline gene is not matched at one end of the junction; a read error may be the cause. The chain has TRBV5-5 and TRBJ1-2; D remains ambiguous. The CDR3 covers 13 residues. Germline V gives CDR1 SGHKS, CDR2 YYEKEE (reference sequence). CDR3 amino acids: CVSKRQAPYGYTF. The CDR3 nucleotides are TGTGTCAGCAAGAGACAAGCCCCCTATGGCTACACCTTC.

This clonotype was counted at least ten times. The chain employs TRBV10-3 and TRBJ2-1; 7 positions match TRBD1. The germline V gene encodes CDR1 ENHRY and CDR2 SYGVKD. This CDR3 spans 16 amino acids. The junction had 8 bases not matched to a gene; V was cut back by 6 bases and J by 0 bases. The CDR3 coding sequence is TGTGCCATCAGAGCCCCGGGACAGAGCTCCTACAATGAGCAGTTCTTC. It specifies CAIRAPGQSSYNEQFF.

The rearrangement uses TRBV7-2 and TRBJ2-5, with TRBD1 as a possible D gene (5 bases). The ends were cut back, 5 bases at V and 3 bases at J, with 19 bases in the middle. Per germline, CDR1 SGHTA and CDR2 FQGNSA. The CDR3 loop spans 16 amino acids. CDR3 in DNA: TGTGCCAGCAGCCCAGGGTGGGGAACACCAAAAGAGACCCAGTACTTC. Protein: CASSPGWGTPKETQYF.

This clonotype occurred many times. This chain connects TRBV2 to TRBJ1-5; perhaps TRBD1 as D (5 bases). The length of the CDR3 is 15 residues. V was pared by 8 bases and J by 2 bases, with 16 bases between. CDR1 is SNHLY and CDR2 is FYNNEI in the germline V gene. The CDR3 loop is CASGRAGPGNQPQHF. Here the CDR3 DNA reads TGTGCCAGCGGAAGGGCGGGGCCTGGCAATCAGCCCCAGCATTTT.

This clonotype was seen ten or more times. The chain employs TRBV3-1 and TRBJ2-5; D remains ambiguous. Trimming left V 4 bases short and J 5 bases short, with 20 bases between. Germline values: CDR1 LGHDT, CDR2 YNNKEL (reference sequence). The length of the CDR3 is 16 residues. The CDR3 DNA reads as TGTGCCAGCAGCCCCTCGGTTTCAAAATGGTATGAGACCCAGTACTTC. As protein: CASSPSVSKWYETQYF.

Ten or more counts support this clonotype. The V call is TRBV7-9, the J call TRBJ2-2, with D possibly TRBD1 on 6 matching bases. CDR1 and CDR2 from the germline V gene are SEHNR and FQNEAQ (reference sequence). V was shortened by 4 bases and J by 2 bases, with 11 bases between the two germline ends. This CDR3 contains 15 residues. DNA for the CDR3: TGTGCCAGCAGCTCCGGGACACCAAACACCGGGGAGCTGTTTTTT. It specifies CASSSGTPNTGELFF.

This clonotype showed up just a few times. The chain's CDR3 is CASSLGTSGANEQFF. CDR3 nucleotides: TGTGCCAGCAGCCTAGGGACTAGCGGGGCTAATGAGCAGTTCTTC. The chain joins TRBV7-9 to TRBJ2-1; 13 bases align to TRBD2. The CDR3 is 15 residues long. V was pared by 5 bases and J by 7 bases, with 5 bases of the junction left unmatched. Germline V lookup: CDR1 SEHNR, CDR2 FQNEAQ (reference sequence).

This clonotype was counted only a few times. This chain connects TRBV4-3 to TRBJ2-4; D remains unclear. CDR3 length: 15 amino acids. Germline V gene data show CDR1 as LGHNA and CDR2 as YSLEER. The germline V and J ends were trimmed by 3 bases and 0 bases, with 9 bases remaining between them. This CDR3 is CASSHSGLAKNIQYF. CDR3 sequence (DNA): TGCGCCAGCAGCCATTCAGGCCTAGCCAAAAACATTCAGTACTTC.

This clonotype was observed a single time. A clone one base away is much larger, so this may be a read error. V usage is TRBV29-1 and J usage is TRBJ2-3; D unclear. The length of the CDR3 is 14 residues. Looked up from germline, CDR1 is SQVTM and CDR2 is ANQGSEA. Trimming pared 7 bases from V and 1 base from J, leaving 15 bases between. The CDR3 coding sequence is TGCAGCGCCGAAACCCTATCCCGCACAGATACGCAGTATTTT. It specifies CSAETLSRTDTQYF.

This clonotype was picked up many times. The chain carries TRBV4-1 and TRBJ2-6; 9 bases match TRBD1. Trimming removed 4 bases from V and 0 bases from J; junction bases left unmatched: 4. The germline gives CDR1 MGHRA, CDR2 YSYEKL. This CDR3 has 17 amino acids. The CDR3 reads CASSLRGQGSGANVLTF. The CDR3 coding sequence is TGCGCCAGCAGCCTCCGGGGACAGGGCTCTGGGGCCAACGTCCTGACTTTC.